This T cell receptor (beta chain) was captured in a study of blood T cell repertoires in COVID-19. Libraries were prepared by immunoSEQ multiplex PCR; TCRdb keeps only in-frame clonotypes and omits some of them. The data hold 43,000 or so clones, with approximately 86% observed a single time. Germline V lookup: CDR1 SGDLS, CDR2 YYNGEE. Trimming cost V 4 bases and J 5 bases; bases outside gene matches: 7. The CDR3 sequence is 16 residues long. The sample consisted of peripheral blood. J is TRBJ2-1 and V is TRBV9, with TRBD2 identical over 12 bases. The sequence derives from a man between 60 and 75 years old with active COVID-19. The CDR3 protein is CASSPRTSGAHNEQFF. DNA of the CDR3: TGTGCCAGCAGCCCAAGGACTAGCGGGGCACACAATGAGCAGTTCTTC.